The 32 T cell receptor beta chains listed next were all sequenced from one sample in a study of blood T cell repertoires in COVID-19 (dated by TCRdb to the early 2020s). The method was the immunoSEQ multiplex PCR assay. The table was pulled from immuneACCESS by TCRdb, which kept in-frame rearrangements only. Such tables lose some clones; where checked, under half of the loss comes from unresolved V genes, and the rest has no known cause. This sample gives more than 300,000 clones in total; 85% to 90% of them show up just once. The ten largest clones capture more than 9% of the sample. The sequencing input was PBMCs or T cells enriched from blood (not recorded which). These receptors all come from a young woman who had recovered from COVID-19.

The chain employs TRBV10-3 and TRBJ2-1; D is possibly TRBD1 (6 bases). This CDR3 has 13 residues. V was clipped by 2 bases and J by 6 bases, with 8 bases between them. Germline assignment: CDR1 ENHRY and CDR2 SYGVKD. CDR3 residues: CAISEDRINEQFF. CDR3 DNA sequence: TGTGCCATCAGTGAGGACAGGATCAATGAGCAGTTCTTC.

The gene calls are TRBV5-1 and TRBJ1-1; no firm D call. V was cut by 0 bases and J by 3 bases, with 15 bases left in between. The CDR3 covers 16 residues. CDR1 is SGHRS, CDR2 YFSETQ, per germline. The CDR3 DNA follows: TGCGCCAGCAGCTTGGGGGCAAGTAGGATGCACACTGAAGCTTTCTTT. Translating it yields CASSLGASRMHTEAFF.

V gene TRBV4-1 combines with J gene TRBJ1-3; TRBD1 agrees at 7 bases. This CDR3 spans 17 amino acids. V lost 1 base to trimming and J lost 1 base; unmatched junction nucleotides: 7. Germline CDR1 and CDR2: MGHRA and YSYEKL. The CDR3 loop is CASSQGRARGSGNTIYF. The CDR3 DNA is TGCGCCAGCAGCCAAGGTCGGGCCAGGGGGTCTGGAAACACCATATATTTT.

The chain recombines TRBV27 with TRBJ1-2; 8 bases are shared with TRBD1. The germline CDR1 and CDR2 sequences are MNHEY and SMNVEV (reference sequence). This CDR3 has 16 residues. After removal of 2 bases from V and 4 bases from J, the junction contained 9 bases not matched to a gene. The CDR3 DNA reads TGTGCCAGCAGTTTAATTTGGGACAGGAATCCCTATGGCTACACCTTC. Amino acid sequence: CASSLIWDRNPYGYTF.

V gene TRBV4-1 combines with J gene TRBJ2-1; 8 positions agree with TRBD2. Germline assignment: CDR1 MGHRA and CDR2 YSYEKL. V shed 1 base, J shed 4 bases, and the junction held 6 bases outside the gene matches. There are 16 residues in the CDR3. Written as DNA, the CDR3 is TGCGCCAGCAGCCAAGTCGGGAGGGTCCTTTACAATGAGCAGTTCTTC. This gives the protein CASSQVGRVLYNEQFF.

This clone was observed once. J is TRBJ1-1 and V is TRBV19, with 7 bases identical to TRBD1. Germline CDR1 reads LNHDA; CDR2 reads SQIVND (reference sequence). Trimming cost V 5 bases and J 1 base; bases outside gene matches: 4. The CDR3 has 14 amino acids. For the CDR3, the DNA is TGTGCCAGTAGTTACAGGGGCCAGAACACTGAAGCTTTCTTT. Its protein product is CASSYRGQNTEAFF.

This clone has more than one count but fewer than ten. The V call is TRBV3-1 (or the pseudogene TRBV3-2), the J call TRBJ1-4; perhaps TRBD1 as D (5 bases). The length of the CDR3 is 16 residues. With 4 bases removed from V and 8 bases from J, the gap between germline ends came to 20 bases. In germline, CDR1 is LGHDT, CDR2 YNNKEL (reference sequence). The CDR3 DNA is TGTGCCAGCAGCCTACGAGGAGGGGAGATGTGGGAAAAACTGTTTTTT. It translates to CASSLRGGEMWEKLFF.

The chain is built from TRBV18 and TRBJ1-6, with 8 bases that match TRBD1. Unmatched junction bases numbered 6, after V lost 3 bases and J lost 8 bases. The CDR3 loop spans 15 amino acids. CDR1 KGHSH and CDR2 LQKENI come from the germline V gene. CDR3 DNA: TGTGCCAGCTCACCCCTCGGACAGGGAGATTCACCCCTCCACTTT. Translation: CASSPLGQGDSPLHF. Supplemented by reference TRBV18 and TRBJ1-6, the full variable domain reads NAGVMQNPRHLVRRRGQEARLRCSPMKGHSHVYWYRQLPEEGLKFMVYLQKENIIDESGMPKERFSAEFPKEGPSILRIQQVVRGDSAAYFCASSPLGQGDSPLHFGNGTRLTVT.

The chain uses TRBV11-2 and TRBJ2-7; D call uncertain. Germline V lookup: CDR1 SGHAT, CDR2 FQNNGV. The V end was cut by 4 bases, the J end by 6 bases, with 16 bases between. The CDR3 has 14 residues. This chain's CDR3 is CASSSEVGLVEQYF. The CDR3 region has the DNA TGTGCCAGCAGCTCCGAGGTTGGGTTGGTCGAGCAGTACTTC. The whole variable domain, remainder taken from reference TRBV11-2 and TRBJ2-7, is EAGVAQSPRYKIIEKRQSVAFWCNPISGHATLYWYQQILGQGPKLLIQFQNNGVVDDSQLPKDRFSAERLKGVDSTLKIQPAKLEDSAVYLCASSSEVGLVEQYFGPGTRLTVT.

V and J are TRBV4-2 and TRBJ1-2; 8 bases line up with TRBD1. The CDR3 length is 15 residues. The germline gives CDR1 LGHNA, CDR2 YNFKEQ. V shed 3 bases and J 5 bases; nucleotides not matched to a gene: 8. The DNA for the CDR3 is TGTGCCAGCAGCCACCCCTATGGACAGGGTTATGGCTACACCTTC. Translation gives CASSHPYGQGYGYTF.

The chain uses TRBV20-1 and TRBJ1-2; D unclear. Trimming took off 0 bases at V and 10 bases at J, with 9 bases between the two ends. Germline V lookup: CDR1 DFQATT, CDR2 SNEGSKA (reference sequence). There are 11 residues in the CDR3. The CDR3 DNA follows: TGCAGTGCTAGAGATCAGGCCCTCTACACCTTC. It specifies CSARDQALYTF.

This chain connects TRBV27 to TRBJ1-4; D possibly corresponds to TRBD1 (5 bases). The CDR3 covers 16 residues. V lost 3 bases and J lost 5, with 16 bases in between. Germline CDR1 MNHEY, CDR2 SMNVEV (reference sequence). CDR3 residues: CASSFFPAGKNEKLFF. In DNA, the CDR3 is TGTGCCAGCAGTTTCTTCCCTGCAGGGAAAAATGAAAAACTGTTTTTT.

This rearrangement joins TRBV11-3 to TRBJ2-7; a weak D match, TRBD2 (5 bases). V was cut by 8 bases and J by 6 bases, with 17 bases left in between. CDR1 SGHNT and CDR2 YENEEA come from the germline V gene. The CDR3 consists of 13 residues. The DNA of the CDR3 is TGTGCCAGCCGCAGACCGGGGTCTAGCGAGCAGTACTTC. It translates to CASRRPGSSEQYF.

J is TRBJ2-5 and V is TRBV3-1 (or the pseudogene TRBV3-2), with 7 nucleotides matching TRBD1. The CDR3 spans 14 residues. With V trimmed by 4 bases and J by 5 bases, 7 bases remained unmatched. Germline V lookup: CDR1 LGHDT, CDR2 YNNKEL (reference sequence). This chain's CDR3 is CASSPWTGGETQYF. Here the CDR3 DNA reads TGTGCCAGCAGCCCTTGGACAGGCGGGGAGACCCAGTACTTC.

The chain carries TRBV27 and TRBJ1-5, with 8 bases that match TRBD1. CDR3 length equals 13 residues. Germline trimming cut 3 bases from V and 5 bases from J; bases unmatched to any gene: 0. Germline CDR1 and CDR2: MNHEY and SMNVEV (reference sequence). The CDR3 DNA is TGTGCCAGCAGTTTGGGACAGGATCAGCCCCAGCATTTT. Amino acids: CASSLGQDQPQHF.

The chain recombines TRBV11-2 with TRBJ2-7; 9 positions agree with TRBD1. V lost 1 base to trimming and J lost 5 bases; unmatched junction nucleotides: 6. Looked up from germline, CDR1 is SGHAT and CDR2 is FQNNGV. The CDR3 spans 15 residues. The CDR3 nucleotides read TGTGCCAGCAGCTTAGCGGGACAGGGTAGTGACGAGCAGTACTTC. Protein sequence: CASSLAGQGSDEQYF.

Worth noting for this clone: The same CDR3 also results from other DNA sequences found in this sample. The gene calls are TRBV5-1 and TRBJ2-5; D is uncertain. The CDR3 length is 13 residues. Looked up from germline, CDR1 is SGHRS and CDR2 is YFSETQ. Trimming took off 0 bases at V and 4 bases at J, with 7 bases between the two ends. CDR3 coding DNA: TGCGCCAGCAGCTTGGGGGCCGGAGAGACCCAGTACTTC. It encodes CASSLGAGETQYF.

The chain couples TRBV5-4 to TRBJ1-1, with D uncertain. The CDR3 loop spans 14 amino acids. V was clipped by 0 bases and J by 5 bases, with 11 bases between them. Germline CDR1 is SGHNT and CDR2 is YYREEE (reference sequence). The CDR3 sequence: CASSLAGFGTEAFF. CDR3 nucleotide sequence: TGTGCCAGCAGCTTGGCGGGGTTCGGGACTGAAGCTTTCTTT. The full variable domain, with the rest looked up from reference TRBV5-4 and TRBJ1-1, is ETGVTQSPTHLIKTRGQQVTLRCSSQSGHNTVSWYQQALGQGPQFIFQYYREEENGRGNFPPRFSGLQFPNYSSELNVNALELDDSALYLCASSLAGFGTEAFFGQGTRLTVV.

For the CDR3, the DNA is TGTGCCAGTAGTATCCCTATCAGGACAGGGGATCTGAGGCCCCAGCATTTT. As protein: CASSIPIRTGDLRPQHF. V gene TRBV19 combines with J gene TRBJ1-5; TRBD1 agrees at 9 bases. With 3 bases clipped from V and 9 bases from J, the junction kept 15 bases outside the gene matches. The CDR3 runs to 17 residues. Germline V gene lookup returns CDR1 LNHDA and CDR2 SQIVND (reference sequence).

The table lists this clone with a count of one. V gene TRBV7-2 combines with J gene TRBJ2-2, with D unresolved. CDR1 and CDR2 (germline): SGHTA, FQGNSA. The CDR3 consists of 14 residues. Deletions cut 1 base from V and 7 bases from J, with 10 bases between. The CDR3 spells CASSLETAGGELFF. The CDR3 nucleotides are TGTGCCAGCAGCTTAGAGACTGCTGGCGGGGAGCTGTTTTTT.

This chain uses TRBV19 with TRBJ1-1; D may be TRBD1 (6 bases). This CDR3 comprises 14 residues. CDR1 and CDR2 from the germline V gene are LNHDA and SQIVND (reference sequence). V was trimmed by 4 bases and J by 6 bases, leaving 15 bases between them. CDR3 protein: CASSTGGLVPEAFF. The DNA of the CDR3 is TGTGCCAGTAGTACGGGGGGGCTAGTACCTGAAGCTTTCTTT.

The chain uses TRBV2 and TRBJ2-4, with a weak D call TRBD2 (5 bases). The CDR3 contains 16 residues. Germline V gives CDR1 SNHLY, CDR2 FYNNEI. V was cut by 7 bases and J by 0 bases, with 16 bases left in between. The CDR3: CASTFRTGIAKNIQYF. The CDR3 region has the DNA TGTGCCAGCACCTTTAGGACGGGAATAGCCAAAAACATTCAGTACTTC.

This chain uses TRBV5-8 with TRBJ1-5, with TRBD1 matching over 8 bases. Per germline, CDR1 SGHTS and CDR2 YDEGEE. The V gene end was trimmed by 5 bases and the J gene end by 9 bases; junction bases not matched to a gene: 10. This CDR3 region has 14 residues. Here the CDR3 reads CASRHDRGHPPQHF. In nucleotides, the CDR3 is TGTGCCAGCAGACACGACAGGGGTCATCCGCCCCAGCATTTT.

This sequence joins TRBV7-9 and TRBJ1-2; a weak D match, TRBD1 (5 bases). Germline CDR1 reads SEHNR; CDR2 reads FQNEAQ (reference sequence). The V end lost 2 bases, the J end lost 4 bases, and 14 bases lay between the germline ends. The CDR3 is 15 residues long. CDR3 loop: CASSLSDTYVYGYTF. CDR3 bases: TGTGCCAGCAGCTTATCGGACACATATGTCTATGGCTACACCTTC.

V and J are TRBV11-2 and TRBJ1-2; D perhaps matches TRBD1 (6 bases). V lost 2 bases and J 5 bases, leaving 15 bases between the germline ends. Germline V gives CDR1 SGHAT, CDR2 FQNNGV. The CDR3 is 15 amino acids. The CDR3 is CASSLMRQDLYGYTF. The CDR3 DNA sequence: TGTGCCAGCAGCTTAATGCGACAGGACTTATATGGCTACACCTTC.

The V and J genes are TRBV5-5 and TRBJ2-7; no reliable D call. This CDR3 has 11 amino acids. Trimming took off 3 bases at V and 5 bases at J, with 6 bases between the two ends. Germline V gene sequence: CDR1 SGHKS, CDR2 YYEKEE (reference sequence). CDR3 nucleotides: TGTGCCAGCAGCTGGGCTAACGAGCAGTACTTC. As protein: CASSWANEQYF.

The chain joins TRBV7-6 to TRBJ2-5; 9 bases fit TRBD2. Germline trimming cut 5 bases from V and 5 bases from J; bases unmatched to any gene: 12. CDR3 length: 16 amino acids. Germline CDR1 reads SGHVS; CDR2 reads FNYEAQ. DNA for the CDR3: TGTGCCAGCAGCCCAATGAATCTAGCGGGAAAGGAGACCCAGTACTTC. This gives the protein CASSPMNLAGKETQYF.

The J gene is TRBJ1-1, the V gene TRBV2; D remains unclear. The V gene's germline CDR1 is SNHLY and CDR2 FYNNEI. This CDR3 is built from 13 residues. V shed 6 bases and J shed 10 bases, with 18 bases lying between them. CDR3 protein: CASSAQAVLGAFF. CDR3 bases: TGTGCCAGCAGCGCCCAGGCCGTCCTTGGAGCTTTCTTT.

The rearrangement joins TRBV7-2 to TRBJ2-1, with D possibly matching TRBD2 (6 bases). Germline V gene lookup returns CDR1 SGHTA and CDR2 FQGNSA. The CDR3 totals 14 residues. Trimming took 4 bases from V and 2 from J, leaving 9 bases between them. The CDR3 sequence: CASSSGLAYNEQFF. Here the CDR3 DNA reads TGTGCCAGCAGCTCGGGACTGGCCTACAATGAGCAGTTCTTC.

CDR3 region: CASSRLYEQYF. The CDR3 bases are TGTGCCAGCAGCAGGCTCTACGAGCAGTACTTC. The rearrangement links TRBV6-5 to TRBJ2-7; D call uncertain. Trimming removed 6 bases at V and 3 bases at J, with 6 bases between. This CDR3 is built from 11 residues. Germline V gene lookup returns CDR1 MNHEY and CDR2 SVGAGI.

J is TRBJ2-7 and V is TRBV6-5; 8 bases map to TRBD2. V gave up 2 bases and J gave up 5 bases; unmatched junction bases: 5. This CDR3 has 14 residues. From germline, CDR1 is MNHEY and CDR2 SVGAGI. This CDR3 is CASSYGGTRHEQYF. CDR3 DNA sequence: TGTGCCAGCAGTTACGGTGGGACTAGACACGAGCAGTACTTC.

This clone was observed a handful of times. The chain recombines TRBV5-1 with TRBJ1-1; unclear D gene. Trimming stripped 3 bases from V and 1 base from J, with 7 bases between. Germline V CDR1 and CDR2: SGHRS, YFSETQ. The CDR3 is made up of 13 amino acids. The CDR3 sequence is CASSYNKNTEAFF. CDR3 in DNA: TGCGCCAGCAGCTATAACAAGAACACTGAAGCTTTCTTT. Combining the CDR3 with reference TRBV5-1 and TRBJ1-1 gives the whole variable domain KAGVTQTPRYLIKTRGQQVTLSCSPISGHRSVSWYQQTPGQGLQFLFEYFSETQRNKGNFPGRFSGRQFSNSRSEMNVSTLELGDSALYLCASSYNKNTEAFFGQGTRLTVV.